The rows below give T cell receptor beta chains drawn from one sample of a study of control samples from healthy donors and cancer patients. The repertoire was sequenced with immunoSEQ multiplex PCR; TCRdb's copy has only in-frame clones and lacks some. The table has approximately 99,000 clones, approximately 84% seen once. Sequenced sample: blood. Source of these receptors: a man younger than 30 in good health. CDR3s include the opening cysteine and the closing phenylalanine or tryptophan. A D gene is named only where the DNA matches it firmly. Size is stated for part of the rows, as once, few or many counts, or as a class when the clone is expanded.

j_gene	abundance	d_gene	v_gene	CDR3nt	CDR3aa
TRBJ1-6	.	.	TRBV4-1	TGCGCCAGCAGCCCCCTAAGCAGGGCTTCACCCCTCCACTTT	CASSPLSRASPLHF
TRBJ2-5	.	.	TRBV25-1	TGTGCCAGCACCGAATCAAAGACCCAAGAGACCCAGTACTTC	CASTESKTQETQYF
TRBJ1-2	few	TRBD1	TRBV6-6	TGTGCCACTGGGCAGGGGGCAGGTGGCTACACCTTC	CATGQGAGGYTF
TRBJ1-1	.	.	TRBV6-6	TGTGCCAGCAGTTTACAGGGTCCTGAAGCTTTCTTT	CASSLQGPEAFF
TRBJ1-2	.	TRBD1	TRBV3-1/TRBV3-2	TGTGCCAGCAGCCAACGACAGGGGGCGAGACTTAACTATGGCTACACCTTC	CASSQRQGARLNYGYTF
TRBJ2-7	.	TRBD1	TRBV7-9	TGTGCCAGCAGCTTACCTTTGGGGGACAGGGCGGTGTGGGAGCAGTACTTC	CASSLPLGDRAVWEQYF
TRBJ2-2	.	TRBD2	TRBV5-1	TGCGCCAGCAGCTTGGCGGCGGGGGTATACACCGGGGAGCTGTTTTTT	CASSLAAGVYTGELFF
TRBJ1-2	.	.	TRBV6-5	TGTGCCAGCAGTCCTGGACAGATCTATGGCTACACCTTC	CASSPGQIYGYTF
TRBJ1-1	.	.	TRBV28	TGTGCCAGCAGTTTGGCAACAGGTATGAACACTGAAGCTTTCTTT	CASSLATGMNTEAFF
TRBJ2-1	.	.	TRBV27	TGTGCCAGCAAGGAGTACAATGAGCAGTTCTTC	CASKEYNEQFF
TRBJ1-1	few	TRBD1	TRBV27	TGTGCCAGCAGTTTGTCAACTACAGGGGGCACTGAAGCTTTCTTT	CASSLSTTGGTEAFF
TRBJ1-2	.	TRBD1	TRBV5-6	TGTGCCAGCAGTCGTTGGGGGACAGGGGAATTTTATGGCTACACCTTC	CASSRWGTGEFYGYTF
TRBJ1-2	.	.	TRBV4-1	TGCGCCAGCAGCCAAGATTTGCTACAGGGAGGGCGCTACACCTTC	CASSQDLLQGGRYTF
TRBJ1-2	.	.	TRBV28	TGTGCCAGCAGTGGCCCATCAGGGGCGGTCTTCTATGGCTACACCTTC	CASSGPSGAVFYGYTF
TRBJ1-1	.	.	TRBV15	TGTGCCACCAGCAGAGGTTATAACACTGAAGCTTTCTTT	CATSRGYNTEAFF